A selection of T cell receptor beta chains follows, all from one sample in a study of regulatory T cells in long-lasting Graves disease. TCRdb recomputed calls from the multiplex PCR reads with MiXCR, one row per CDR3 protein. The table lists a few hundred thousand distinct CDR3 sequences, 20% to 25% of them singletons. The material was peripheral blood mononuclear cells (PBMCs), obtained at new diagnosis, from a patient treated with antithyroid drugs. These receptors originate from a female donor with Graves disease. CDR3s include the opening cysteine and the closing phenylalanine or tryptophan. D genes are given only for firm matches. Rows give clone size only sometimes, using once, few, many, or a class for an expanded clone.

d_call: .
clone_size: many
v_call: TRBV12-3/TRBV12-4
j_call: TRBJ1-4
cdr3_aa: CASSLYDEKLFF
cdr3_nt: TGTGCCAGCAGTTTATATGATGAAAAACTGTTTTTT

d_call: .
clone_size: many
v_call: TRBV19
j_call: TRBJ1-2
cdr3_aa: CASSIGSVSADRNYGYTF
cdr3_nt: TGTGCCAGTAGTATCGGGTCGGTTTCCGCGGACAGAAACTATGGCTACACCTTC

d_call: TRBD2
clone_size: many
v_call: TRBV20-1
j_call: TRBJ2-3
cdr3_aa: CSAMGLAGPDTQYF
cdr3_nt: TGCAGTGCTATGGGGCTAGCGGGGCCAGATACGCAGTATTTT

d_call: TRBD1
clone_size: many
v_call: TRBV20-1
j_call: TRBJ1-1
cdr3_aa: CSARDLGDREAFF
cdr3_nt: TGCAGTGCTAGAGACCTTGGGGACAGGGAAGCTTTCTTT

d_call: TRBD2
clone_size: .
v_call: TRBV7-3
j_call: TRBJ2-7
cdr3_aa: CASSFGLAGGGEQYF
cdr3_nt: TGTGCCAGCAGCTTCGGACTAGCGGGGGGGGGCGAGCAGTACTTC

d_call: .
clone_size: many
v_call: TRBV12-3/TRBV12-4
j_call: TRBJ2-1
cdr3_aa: CASSQGGMNNEQFF
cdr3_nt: TGTGCCAGCAGTCAGGGGGGCATGAACAATGAGCAGTTCTTC

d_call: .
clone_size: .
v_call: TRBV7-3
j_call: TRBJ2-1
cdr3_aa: CASSLTGGEGGEQFF
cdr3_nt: TGTGCCAGCAGCTTAACGGGGGGAGAGGGTGGTGAGCAGTTCTTC

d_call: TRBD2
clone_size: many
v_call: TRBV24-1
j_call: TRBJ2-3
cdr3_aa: CATGLAGGFEADTQYF
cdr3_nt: TGTGCCACCGGACTAGCGGGAGGCTTTGAAGCAGATACGCAGTATTTT

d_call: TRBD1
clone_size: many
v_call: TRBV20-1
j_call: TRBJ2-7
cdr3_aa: CSARPGPRQGQLSSYEQYF
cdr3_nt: TGCAGTGCTAGACCCGGACCCAGACAGGGACAGTTGAGCTCCTACGAGCAGTACTTC

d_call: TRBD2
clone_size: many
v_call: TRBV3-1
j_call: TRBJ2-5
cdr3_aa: CASSTGGTQETQYF
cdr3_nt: TGTGCCAGCAGCACGGGGGGGACTCAGGAGACCCAGTACTTC

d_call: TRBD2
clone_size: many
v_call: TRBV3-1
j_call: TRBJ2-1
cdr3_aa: CASSQGSGSSYNEQFF
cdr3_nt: TGTGCCAGCAGCCAAGGGAGCGGGAGCTCCTACAATGAGCAGTTCTTC

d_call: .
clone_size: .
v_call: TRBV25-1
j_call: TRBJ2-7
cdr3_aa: CASSHKTGLLIYEQYF
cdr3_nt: TGTGCCAGCAGCCACAAAACCGGACTTCTCATATACGAGCAGTACTTC

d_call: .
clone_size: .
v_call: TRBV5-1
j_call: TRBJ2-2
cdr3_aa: CASSWRDFYTGELFF
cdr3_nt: TGCGCCAGCAGCTGGAGGGATTTTTACACCGGGGAGCTGTTTTTT

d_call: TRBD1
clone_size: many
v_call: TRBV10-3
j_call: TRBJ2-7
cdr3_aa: CAAIPGQGTYEQYF
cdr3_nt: TGTGCCGCCATACCGGGACAGGGAACCTACGAGCAGTACTTC

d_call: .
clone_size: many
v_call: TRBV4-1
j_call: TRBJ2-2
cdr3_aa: CASSKGPTGELFF
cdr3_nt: TGCGCCAGCAGCAAAGGGCCTACCGGGGAGCTGTTTTTT

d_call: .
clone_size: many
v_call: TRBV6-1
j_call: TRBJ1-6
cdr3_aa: CASSEFLMEYSPLHF
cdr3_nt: TGTGCCAGCAGTGAATTTCTGATGGAGTATTCACCCCTCCACTTT

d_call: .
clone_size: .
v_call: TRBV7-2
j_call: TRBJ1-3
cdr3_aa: CASSLVAGFPRNTIYF
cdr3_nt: TGTGCCAGCAGCTTAGTCGCAGGGTTTCCGCGAAACACCATATATTTT

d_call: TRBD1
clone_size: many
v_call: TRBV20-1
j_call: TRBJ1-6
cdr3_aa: CSAQDRGNSPLHF
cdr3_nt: TGCAGTGCCCAGGACAGGGGTAATTCACCCCTCCACTTT

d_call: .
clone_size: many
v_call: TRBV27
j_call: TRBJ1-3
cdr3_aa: CASSLTAFRSGNTIYF
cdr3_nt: TGTGCCAGCAGTTTAACGGCCTTCCGCTCTGGAAACACCATATATTTT

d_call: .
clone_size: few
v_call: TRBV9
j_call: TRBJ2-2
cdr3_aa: CASSVSGAYTGELFF
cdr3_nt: TGTGCCAGCAGCGTGTCCGGCGCTTATACCGGGGAGCTGTTTTTT

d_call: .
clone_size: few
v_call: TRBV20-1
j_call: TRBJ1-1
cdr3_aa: CSATGFSGTEAFF
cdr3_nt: TGCAGTGCTACAGGGTTTAGTGGCACTGAAGCTTTCTTT

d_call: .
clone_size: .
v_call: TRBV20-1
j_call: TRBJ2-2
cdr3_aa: CSALTRAGELFF
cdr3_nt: TGCAGTGCGTTGACTAGGGCCGGGGAGCTGTTTTTT

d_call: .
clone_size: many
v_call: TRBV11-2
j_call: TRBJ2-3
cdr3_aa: CASSLGLGTDTQYF
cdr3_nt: TGTGCCAGCAGCTTAGGGCTAGGCACAGATACGCAGTATTTT

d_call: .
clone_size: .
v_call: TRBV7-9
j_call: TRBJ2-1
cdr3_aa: CASSSPGGGNEQFF
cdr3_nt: TGTGCCAGCAGCTCTCCGGGGGGCGGGAATGAGCAGTTCTTC

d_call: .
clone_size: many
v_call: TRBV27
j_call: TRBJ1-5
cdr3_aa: CASSLGRTNQPQHF
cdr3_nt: TGTGCCAGCAGTTTAGGTCGGACAAATCAGCCCCAGCATTTT

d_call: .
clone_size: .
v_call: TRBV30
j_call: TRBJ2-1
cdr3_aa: CAWDSYNEQFF
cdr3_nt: TGTGCCTGGGACAGCTACAATGAGCAGTTCTTC

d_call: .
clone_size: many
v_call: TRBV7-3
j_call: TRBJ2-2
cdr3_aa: CASGRTGGTGELFF
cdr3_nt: TGTGCCAGCGGCCGAACAGGCGGCACCGGGGAGCTGTTTTTT

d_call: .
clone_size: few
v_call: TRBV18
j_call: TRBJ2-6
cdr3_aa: CASSPISSGANVLTF
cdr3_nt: TGTGCCAGCTCACCAATTAGCTCTGGGGCCAACGTCCTGACTTTC

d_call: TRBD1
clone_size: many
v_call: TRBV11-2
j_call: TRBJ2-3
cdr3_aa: CASSSYRDRENTQYF
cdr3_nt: TGTGCCAGCAGCTCCTACCGGGACAGGGAAAATACGCAGTATTTT

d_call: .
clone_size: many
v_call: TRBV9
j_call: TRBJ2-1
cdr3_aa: CASSVVGGPGGEQFF
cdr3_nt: TGTGCCAGCAGCGTAGTGGGGGGGCCGGGCGGTGAGCAGTTCTTC

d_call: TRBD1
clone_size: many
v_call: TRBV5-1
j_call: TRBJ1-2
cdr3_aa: CASSLGDRGYGYTF
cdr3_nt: TGCGCCAGCAGCTTAGGCGACAGGGGATATGGCTACACCTTC

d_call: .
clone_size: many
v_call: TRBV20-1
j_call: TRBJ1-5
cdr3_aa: CSASPVANPGHSNQPQHF
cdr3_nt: TGCAGTGCTAGTCCCGTCGCAAACCCGGGACACTCCAATCAGCCCCAGCATTTT

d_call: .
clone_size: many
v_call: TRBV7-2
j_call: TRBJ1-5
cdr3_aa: CASSWVDGSNQPQHF
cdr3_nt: TGTGCCAGCAGCTGGGTTGACGGTAGCAATCAGCCCCAGCATTTT

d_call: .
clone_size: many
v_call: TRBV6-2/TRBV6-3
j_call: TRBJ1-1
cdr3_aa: CASREGITEAFF
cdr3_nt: TGTGCCAGCAGGGAGGGGATCACTGAAGCTTTCTTT

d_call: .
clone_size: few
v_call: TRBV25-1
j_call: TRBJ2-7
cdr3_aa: CASASSEGHYYEQYF
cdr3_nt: TGTGCCAGCGCCTCCAGCGAAGGACACTACTACGAGCAGTACTTC

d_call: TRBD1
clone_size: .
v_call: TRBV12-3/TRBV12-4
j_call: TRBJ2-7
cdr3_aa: CASSLAWDSYEQYF
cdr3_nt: TGTGCCAGCAGTTTAGCCTGGGACAGCTACGAGCAGTACTTC

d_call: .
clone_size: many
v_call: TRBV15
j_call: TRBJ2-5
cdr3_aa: CATSRTQGGAYF
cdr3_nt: TGTGCCACCAGCAGAACCCAGGGGGGCGCGTACTTC

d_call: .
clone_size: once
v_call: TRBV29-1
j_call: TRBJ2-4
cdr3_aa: CSVEAFVGPITIAKNIQYF
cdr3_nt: TGCAGCGTTGAAGCTTTTGTAGGTCCTATAACTATAGCCAAAAACATTCAGTACTTC

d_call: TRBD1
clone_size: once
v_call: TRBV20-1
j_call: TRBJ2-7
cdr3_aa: CSASGDRVREQYF
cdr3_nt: TGCAGTGCCAGCGGGGACAGGGTCCGCGAGCAGTACTTC

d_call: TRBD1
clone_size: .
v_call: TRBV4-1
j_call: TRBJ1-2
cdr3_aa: CASSTATGAGYTF
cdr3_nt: TGCGCCAGCAGCACGGCGACAGGGGCCGGCTACACCTTC

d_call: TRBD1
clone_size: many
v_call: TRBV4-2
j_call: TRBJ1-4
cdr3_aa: CASSQPDRGGGEKLFF
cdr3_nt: TGTGCCAGCAGCCAGCCCGACAGGGGAGGTGGTGAAAAACTGTTTTTT

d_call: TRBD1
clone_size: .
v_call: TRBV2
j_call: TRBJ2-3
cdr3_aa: CASSIYRDRSTDTQYF
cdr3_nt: TGTGCCAGCAGTATATATCGGGACAGAAGCACAGATACGCAGTATTTT

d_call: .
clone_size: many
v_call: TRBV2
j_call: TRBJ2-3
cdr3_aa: CASRRSSRESRTDTQYF
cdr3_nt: TGTGCCAGCAGAAGGTCAAGCAGAGAATCTCGCACAGATACGCAGTATTTT

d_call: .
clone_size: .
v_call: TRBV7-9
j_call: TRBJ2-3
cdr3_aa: CASSRHVSADTQYF
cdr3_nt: TGTGCCAGCAGTCGCCACGTAAGCGCAGATACGCAGTATTTT

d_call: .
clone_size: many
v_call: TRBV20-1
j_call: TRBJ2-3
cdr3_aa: CSARSGEGSSTDTQYF
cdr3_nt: TGCAGTGCTAGATCGGGTGAGGGCTCAAGCACAGATACGCAGTATTTT

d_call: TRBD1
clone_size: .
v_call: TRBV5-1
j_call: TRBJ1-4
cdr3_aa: CASSIGTGTEKLFF
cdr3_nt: TGCGCCAGCAGCATTGGGACAGGGACAGAAAAACTGTTTTTT

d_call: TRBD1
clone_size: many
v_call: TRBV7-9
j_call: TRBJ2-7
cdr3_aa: CASSHNGQGHEQYF
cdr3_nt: TGTGCCAGCAGCCATAACGGACAGGGCCACGAGCAGTACTTC

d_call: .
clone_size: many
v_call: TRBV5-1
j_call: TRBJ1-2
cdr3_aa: CASSLDPNYGYTF
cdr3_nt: TGCGCCAGCAGCTTGGATCCAAACTATGGCTACACCTTC

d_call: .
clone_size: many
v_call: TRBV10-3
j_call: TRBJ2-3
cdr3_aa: CAISDLAGDGADTQYF
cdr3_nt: TGTGCCATCAGTGACCTCGCGGGTGACGGAGCAGATACGCAGTATTTT

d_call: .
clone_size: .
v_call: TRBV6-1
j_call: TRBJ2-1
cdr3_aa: CASRKEGNEQFF
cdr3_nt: TGTGCCAGCAGAAAAGAGGGGAATGAGCAGTTCTTC

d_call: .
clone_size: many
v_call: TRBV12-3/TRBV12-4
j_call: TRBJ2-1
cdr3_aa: CASRRSGDDEQFF
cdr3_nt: TGTGCCAGCAGGAGGTCAGGAGACGATGAGCAGTTCTTC

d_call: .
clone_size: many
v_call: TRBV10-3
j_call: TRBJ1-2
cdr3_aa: CAISGVSGGGRDYGYTF
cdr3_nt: TGTGCCATCAGTGGAGTCTCGGGGGGTGGTCGGGACTATGGCTACACCTTC

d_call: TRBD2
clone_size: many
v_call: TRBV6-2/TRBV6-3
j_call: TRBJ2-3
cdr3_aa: CASGVAGTVDTQYF
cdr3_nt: TGTGCCAGCGGCGTAGCGGGGACGGTAGATACGCAGTATTTT

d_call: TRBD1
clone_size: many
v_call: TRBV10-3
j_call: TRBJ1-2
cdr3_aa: CAIRQGQGQSGGYTF
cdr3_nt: TGTGCCATCAGGCAAGGACAGGGGCAATCTGGAGGCTACACCTTC

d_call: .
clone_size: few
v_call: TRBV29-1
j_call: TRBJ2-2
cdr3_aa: CSVGHLTGELFF
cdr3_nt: TGCAGCGTTGGACACCTCACCGGGGAGCTGTTTTTT

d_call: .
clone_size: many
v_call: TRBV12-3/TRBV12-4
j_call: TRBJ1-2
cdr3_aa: CASSPPGDYGYTF
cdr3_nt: TGTGCCAGCAGCCCGCCGGGGGACTATGGCTACACCTTC

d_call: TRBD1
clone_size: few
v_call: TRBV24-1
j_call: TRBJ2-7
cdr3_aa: CATSDSGQGTPYEQYF
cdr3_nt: TGTGCCACCAGTGATTCTGGACAGGGAACCCCCTACGAGCAGTACTTC

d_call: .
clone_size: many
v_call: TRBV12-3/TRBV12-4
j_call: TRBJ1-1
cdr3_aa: CASSLETTANTEAFF
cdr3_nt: TGTGCCAGCAGTTTAGAGACGACAGCGAACACTGAAGCTTTCTTT

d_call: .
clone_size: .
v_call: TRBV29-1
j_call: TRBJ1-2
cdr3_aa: CSVEAQDYGYTF
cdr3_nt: TGCAGCGTTGAAGCCCAGGACTATGGCTACACCTTC

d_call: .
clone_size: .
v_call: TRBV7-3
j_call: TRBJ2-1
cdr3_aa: CASSLRARDNEQFF
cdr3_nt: TGTGCCAGCAGCTTAAGGGCCAGGGACAATGAGCAGTTCTTC